This T cell receptor beta chain was captured by sequencing in a study of regulatory T cells in long-lasting Graves disease. Stated time point: newly diagnosed GD, antithyroid drugs for less than 3 months. The authors made the TCR library using RNA they extracted from PBMCs. Arm-PCR of CDR3 regions with iRepertoire HTBI primers generated TCR beta libraries. TCRdb independently ran MiXCR on the multiplex PCR reads; one entry per CDR3 protein. This sample has approximately 210,000 distinct CDR3 sequences, with around 19% found just once. This clonotype came up many times. The junction had 11 bases not matched to a gene; V was cut back by 6 bases and J by 0 bases. The length of the CDR3 is 17 residues. CDR1 KGHSH and CDR2 LQKENI come from the germline V gene.

The sequencing used peripheral blood mononuclear cells (PBMCs), collected at new diagnosis, from a patient treated with antithyroid drugs. This TCR was recovered from a female donor with Graves disease. The chain carries TRBV18 and TRBJ2-1; 7 bases fit TRBD2. CDR3 sequence (DNA): TGTGCCAGCTCCGCCTCTAGCGGCCTGAGCTCCTACAATGAGCAGTTCTTC. It specifies CASSASSGLSSYNEQFF.